In its sample, the clone carrying this T cell receptor (beta chain) was seen once. Its target is not known. The data belong to a study of blood T cells in healthy people across ages. Whole-study results and caveats: The recorded TCR beta diversity per million T cells decreased in a roughly linear manner with age. Shifts in expanded clonotypes may have been confounded by donor CMV status, which was unknown.

CDR3 length equals 14 residues. Per the germline V gene, CDR1 is ENHRY and CDR2 is SYGVKD. The V segment lost 3 bases and the J segment 11 bases; nucleotides outside the gene matches: 12. Alongside a J-beta primer mix, a sample-barcoded 5' primer served in a second PCR lasting roughly 6 to 12 cycles. TCRdb re-called the 5' RACE reads through MiXCR, storing one row per CDR3 protein. The sample carries hundreds of thousands of distinct CDR3 sequences, under 45% recorded once. Healthy Caucasians from Russia aged roughly 6 to 95 served as donors. The sample consisted of blood. This clonotype originated in a man in his sixties in good health. This sequence joins TRBV10-3 and TRBJ2-5; 7 nucleotides line up with TRBD2. CDR3 residues: CAISEQAGYNEQYF. The CDR3 DNA sequence: TGTGCCATCAGTGAACAAGCGGGGTACAATGAGCAGTACTTC.